Shown below are 19 T cell receptor beta chains from a single sample sequenced in a study of T cells in Graves' hyperthyroidism and ophthalmopathy. Authors of the study amplified TCR beta CDR3 regions from RNA transcripts. The study used the HTBI primer set for a first-round RT-PCR of the TCR CDR3. TCRdb re-called the multiplex PCR reads with MiXCR, one entry per CDR3 protein. This sample has about 420,000 distinct CDR3 sequences; roughly 14% occur once, and the top ten carry about 14%. What was sequenced was blood. Receptors originate from a woman under 30 with Graves' hyperthyroidism.

The rearrangement links TRBV7-9 to TRBJ1-1; 7 nucleotides agree with TRBD1. V lost 5 bases, J lost 1 base, and 7 bases stayed unmatched. CDR1 and CDR2 (germline): SEHNR, FQNEAQ (reference sequence). The CDR3 extends over 15 amino acids. This CDR3 is CASSTRQGGNTEAFF. The CDR3 DNA reads TGTGCCAGCAGCACCAGACAGGGCGGGAACACTGAAGCTTTCTTT.

The table lists this clonotype with a few counts. This may come from a read error, since a much larger clone is one base off. The J gene is TRBJ1-2, the V gene TRBV11-2; the D gene is possibly TRBD1 (5 bases). This CDR3 spans 14 amino acids. The V end was cut by 2 bases, the J end by 5 bases, with 12 bases between. CDR1 and CDR2 from the germline V gene are SGHAT and FQNNGV. The CDR3: CASSLFFGAYGYTF. The CDR3 DNA sequence: TGTGCCAGCAGCTTATTCTTCGGGGCTTATGGCTACACCTTC.

As concerns this clonotype: It may be a read error: a sequence one base away is much more abundant. This rearrangement joins TRBV24-1 to TRBJ2-1; 7 bases map to TRBD1. Germline-derived CDR1 and CDR2 are KGHDR and SFDVKD. V gave up 3 bases and J gave up 9 bases; unmatched junction bases: 7. The CDR3 extends over 14 amino acids. This CDR3 is CATSDPQGLGEQFF. The CDR3 region has the DNA TGTGCCACCAGTGATCCACAGGGGCTCGGTGAGCAGTTCTTC.

The V and J genes are TRBV28 and TRBJ1-2; 8 bases agree with TRBD1. The CDR3 spans 13 residues. CDR1 is MDHEN and CDR2 is SYDVKM in the germline V gene. J gave up 6 bases and V 5 bases, and 5 bases lay outside the gene matches. In nucleotides, the CDR3 is TGTGCCAGCAGTCTTGCAGGGGGCGATGGCTACACCTTC. Its translation: CASSLAGGDGYTF.

To note about this clonotype: A much larger clone differs from this one at a single base, so this may be a read error. The chain links TRBV7-9 to TRBJ2-7, with D unclear. Trimming cost V 0 bases and J 1 base, with 10 bases left between them. Germline V CDR1 and CDR2: SEHNR, FQNEAQ (reference sequence). The CDR3 is made up of 15 amino acids. The CDR3 protein is CASSLADGSSYEQYF. The CDR3 DNA reads as TGTGCCAGCAGCTTAGCTGATGGCAGTTCCTACGAGCAGTACTTC.

The rearrangement joins TRBV5-4 to TRBJ1-1; the match to TRBD1 covers 8 bases. CDR1 SGHNT and CDR2 YYREEE come from the germline V gene (reference sequence). This CDR3 contains 18 residues. The V segment lost 0 bases and the J segment 1 base; nucleotides outside the gene matches: 11. The CDR3 nucleotides are TGTGCCAGCAGCTTGGTGTGGACAGGGATGGGGTCGAACACTGAAGCTTTCTTT. Translated, it gives CASSLVWTGMGSNTEAFF.

The chain joins TRBV5-8 to TRBJ1-6; 7 nucleotides agree with TRBD1. Germline-derived CDR1 and CDR2 are SGHTS and YDEGEE. The CDR3 consists of 16 residues. Trimming at V came to 1 base and at J to 9 bases, leaving 10 bases not matched to a gene. The CDR3, as DNA: TGTGCCAGCAGCTTGAGCTCAGGGGGGGACCGTTCACCCCTCCACTTT. This encodes CASSLSSGGDRSPLHF.

The sample holds many counts of this clonotype. V gene TRBV11-2 combines with J gene TRBJ2-1; 9 bases match TRBD2. The CDR3 consists of 16 residues. The germline gives CDR1 SGHAT, CDR2 FQNNGV. Germline trimming cut 1 base from V and 10 bases from J; bases unmatched to any gene: 11. The CDR3 coding sequence is TGTGCCAGCAGCTTAGGACTAGCGGACTTGTTTATGGAGCAGTTCTTC. This gives the protein CASSLGLADLFMEQFF.

The chain recombines TRBV6-1 with TRBJ1-4; TRBD1 aligns across 10 bases. This CDR3 is built from 16 residues. Trimming cost V 8 bases and J 6 bases; bases outside gene matches: 12. Germline loops: CDR1 MNHNS, CDR2 SASEGT. The CDR3 loop reads CASLGTGDAKHEKLFF. The CDR3 nucleotides are TGTGCCAGCCTGGGGACAGGGGACGCCAAACATGAAAAACTGTTTTTT.

This clonotype was seen at least ten times. The V and J genes are TRBV7-9 and TRBJ2-5; perhaps TRBD1 as D (5 bases). The germline CDR1 and CDR2 sequences are SEHNR and FQNEAQ (reference sequence). V was trimmed by 1 base and J by 1 base, leaving 13 bases between them. This CDR3 contains 16 residues. The CDR3 sequence is CASSLVWVRGQETQYF. The CDR3, as DNA: TGTGCCAGCAGCTTAGTGTGGGTTAGGGGCCAAGAGACCCAGTACTTC.

This chain joins TRBV15 and TRBJ2-3; 8 positions agree with TRBD2. CDR3 length: 17 amino acids. V shed 0 bases and J 0 bases; nucleotides not matched to a gene: 5. The V gene's germline CDR1 is LNHNV and CDR2 YYDKDF (reference sequence). CDR3 DNA: TGTGCCACCAGCAGAGATCGGGAGGGTGGAAGCACAGATACGCAGTATTTT. This codes for CATSRDREGGSTDTQYF.

With respect to this clonotype: A read error may account for a junction end that differs from germline. The gene calls are TRBV4-1 and TRBJ1-3; no definite D call. The V gene's germline CDR1 is MGHRA and CDR2 YSYEKL. This CDR3 has 15 amino acids. The CDR3 protein is CASSQEDRAGNTIYF. The CDR3 DNA reads as TGTGCCAGCAGCCAAGAGGATCGCGCTGGAAACACCATATATTTT.

The table lists this clonotype with many counts. The genes are TRBV3-1 and TRBJ2-7, with TRBD2 identical over 10 bases. The J segment lost 9 bases and the V segment lost 4 bases, leaving 12 bases of the junction unmatched. The CDR3 covers 15 residues. Germline V gene data show CDR1 as LGHDT and CDR2 as YNNKEL (reference sequence). The CDR3 region is CASSPSELAGSGQYF. For the CDR3, the DNA is TGTGCCAGCAGCCCCTCCGAACTAGCGGGATCAGGGCAGTACTTC.

The chain links TRBV7-8 to TRBJ1-1; 9 bases are a match to TRBD1. Unmatched junction bases numbered 8, after V lost 5 bases and J lost 1 base. Germline assignment: CDR1 SGHVS and CDR2 FQNEAQ. This CDR3 is 16 amino acids long. The CDR3 reads CASSPFATGGNTEAFF. The CDR3 region has the DNA TGTGCCAGCAGCCCGTTCGCGACAGGGGGGAACACTGAAGCTTTCTTT.

The table lists this clonotype with many counts. This chain links TRBV11-2 with TRBJ2-5; D is unresolved. V gave up 1 base and J gave up 1 base, with 7 bases separating them. CDR3 length: 14 amino acids. Germline CDR1 and CDR2: SGHAT and FQNNGV. In nucleotides, the CDR3 is TGTGCCAGCAGCTTAGCACCAATCCAAGAGACCCAGTACTTC. As protein: CASSLAPIQETQYF.

A note on this clonotype: A read error may produce the germline difference seen at one junction end. The V and J genes are TRBV11-3 and TRBJ2-1; the D gene is possibly TRBD1 (6 bases). The CDR3 consists of 15 residues. The germline gives CDR1 SGHNT, CDR2 YENEEA. The CDR3 is CASSHQNRVGNEQFF. CDR3 bases: TGCGCCAGCAGCCACCAAAACAGGGTCGGCAATGAGCAGTTCTTC. Variable domain in full (rest from reference TRBV11-3 and TRBJ2-1): EAGVVQSPRYKIIEKKQPVAFWCNPISGHNTLYWYLQNLGQGPELLIRYENEEAVDDSQLPKDRFSAERLKGVDSTLKIQPAELGDSAVYLCASSHQNRVGNEQFFGPGTRLTVL.

This clonotype was counted ten times or more. V is TRBV11-2 and J is TRBJ2-7, with D perhaps matching TRBD2 (6 bases). Trimming took off 5 bases at V and 4 bases at J, with 24 bases between the two ends. The CDR3 sequence is 17 residues long. CDR1 SGHAT and CDR2 FQNNGV come from the germline V gene. CDR3 region: CASSLFTGVMGGYEQYF. As DNA, the CDR3 is TGTGCCAGCAGCCTTTTTACCGGGGTCATGGGAGGATACGAGCAGTACTTC.

This clonotype has more than one count but fewer than ten. The chain joins TRBV7-9 to TRBJ1-1, with 7 bases that match TRBD1. The J segment lost 0 bases and the V segment lost 5 bases, leaving 6 bases of the junction unmatched. The V gene's germline CDR1 is SEHNR and CDR2 FQNEAQ (reference sequence). This CDR3 has 15 residues. The CDR3, as DNA: TGTGCCAGCAGCGGAAGGGACAGCTTGAACACTGAAGCTTTCTTT. Protein product: CASSGRDSLNTEAFF.

The rearrangement uses TRBV9 and TRBJ1-2, with 10 bases fitting TRBD1. V dropped 4 bases and J dropped 6; count of bases not matched to a gene: 9. This CDR3 region has 15 residues. CDR1 and CDR2 from the germline V gene are SGDLS and YYNGEE. The CDR3 spells CASSKWDRGQNGYTF. The CDR3 nucleotides read TGTGCCAGCAGCAAATGGGACAGGGGCCAAAATGGCTACACCTTC. Full variable domain (remainder filled in from reference TRBV9 and TRBJ1-2): DSGVTQTPKHLITATGQRVTLRCSPRSGDLSVYWYQQSLDQGLQFLIQYYNGEERAKGNILERFSAQQFPDLHSELNLSSLELGDSALYFCASSKWDRGQNGYTFGSGTRLTVV.